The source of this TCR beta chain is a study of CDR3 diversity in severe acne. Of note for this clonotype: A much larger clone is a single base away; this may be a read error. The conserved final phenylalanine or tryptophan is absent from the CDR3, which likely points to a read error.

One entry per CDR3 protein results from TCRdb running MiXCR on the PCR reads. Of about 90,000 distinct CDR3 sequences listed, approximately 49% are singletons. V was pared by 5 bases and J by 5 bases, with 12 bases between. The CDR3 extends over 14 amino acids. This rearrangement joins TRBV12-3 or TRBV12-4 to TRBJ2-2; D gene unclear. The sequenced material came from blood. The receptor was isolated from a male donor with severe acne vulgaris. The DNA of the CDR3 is TGTGCCAGCAGTCCCGGGTCGGTAACCGGGGAGCTGTTTTAT. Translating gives CASSPGSVTGELFY.